The 16 T cell receptor beta chains below come from one sample, sequenced in a study of blood T cells in healthy people across ages. Next came a second PCR, run for about 6 to 11 cycles, which used a sample-barcoded 5' primer along with a J-beta primer mix. Via MiXCR, TCRdb re-called the 5' RACE reads, giving one row per CDR3 protein. The data show fewer than 600,000 distinct CDR3 sequences, about 27% seen once. In addition, the sample was reused for a study of T cells of mothers and their children.

Sequenced: blood. The receptors derive from a boy between 2 and 10 years old in good health.

This rearrangement joins TRBV21-1 to TRBJ2-7; the table's D call TRBD1 went unverified against the DNA. TRBV21-1 is reported as a pseudogene. CDR3 size: 13 residues. The CDR3 nucleotides read TGTGCCAGCAGCGGGGGGGCCCGTGACGAGCAGTACTTC. This gives the protein CASSGGARDEQYF.

Only a few counts were recorded for this clonotype. The rearrangement links TRBV20-1 to TRBJ2-1, with 7 bases matching TRBD2. This CDR3 has 14 amino acids. V was clipped by 7 bases and J by 4 bases; unmatched bases: 10. Germline CDR1 reads DFQATT; CDR2 reads SNEGSKA (reference sequence). This CDR3 is CSVSGVQGYNEQFF. The CDR3 DNA follows: TGCAGTGTCAGCGGGGTGCAAGGGTACAATGAGCAGTTCTTC.

This clonotype was counted a few times. This chain connects TRBV5-1 to TRBJ1-1; the match to TRBD1 covers 7 bases. J lost 3 bases, V lost 4 bases, and 6 bases had no gene match. This CDR3 has 14 amino acids. The germline V gene encodes CDR1 SGHRS and CDR2 YFSETQ. The CDR3 DNA sequence: TGCGCCAGCAGCCCTCGACAGGGAGACACTGAAGCTTTCTTT. Its protein product is CASSPRQGDTEAFF.

This clonotype was observed a handful of times. The rearrangement links TRBV10-3 to TRBJ1-5; the D gene is possibly TRBD1 (6 bases). V was trimmed by 4 bases and J by 4 bases, leaving 14 bases between them. The CDR3 runs 15 residues. Germline V lookup: CDR1 ENHRY, CDR2 SYGVKD. The CDR3: CAISAGTGRNQPQHF. Written as DNA, the CDR3 is TGTGCCATCAGTGCTGGTACAGGGAGAAATCAGCCCCAGCATTTT.

This clonotype has a handful of counts. The CDR3 is CASSLGWAGRFGELFF. The CDR3 bases are TGCGCCAGCAGCCTTGGTTGGGCGGGAAGATTCGGGGAGCTGTTTTTT. The V call is TRBV4-3, the J call TRBJ2-2; D possibly corresponds to TRBD2 (6 bases). V was trimmed by 4 bases and J by 7 bases, leaving 19 bases between them. The CDR3 runs 16 residues. Germline V CDR1 and CDR2: LGHNA, YSLEER.

This clonotype has a handful of counts. V is TRBV7-9 and J is TRBJ2-3; no reliable D call. V dropped 1 base and J dropped 2 bases, with 19 bases sitting between them. CDR3 length: 18 residues. The germline CDR1 and CDR2 sequences are SEHNR and FQNEAQ (reference sequence). CDR3 residues: CASSLGPHSSLYTDTQYF. The CDR3 bases are TGTGCCAGCAGCTTAGGCCCCCATTCGTCATTATACACAGATACGCAGTATTTT.

This clonotype occurred a few times. This chain connects TRBV4-1 to TRBJ2-6, with a possible D match to TRBD2 (5 bases). CDR1 and CDR2 (germline): MGHRA, YSYEKL. The V and J ends lost 0 bases and 4 bases respectively, with 16 bases between them. The CDR3 consists of 18 residues. CDR3 DNA: TGCGCCAGCAGCCAAGAGGGAATGGGCCTAGCCGGGGCCAACGTCCTGACTTTC. Amino acid sequence: CASSQEGMGLAGANVLTF.

This clonotype appeared a few times. The rearrangement joins TRBV12-3 or TRBV12-4 to TRBJ1-4; TRBD1 agrees at 7 bases. V was pared by 4 bases and J by 5 bases, with 7 bases of the junction left unmatched. The CDR3 extends over 15 amino acids. CDR3 nucleotides: TGTGCCAGCAGTTCCAACAGGGGCTTAAATGAAAAACTGTTTTTT. It yields the protein CASSSNRGLNEKLFF.

The chain has TRBV10-3 and TRBJ2-5; possible D gene TRBD2, 6 bases. The CDR3 spans 14 residues. Germline loops: CDR1 ENHRY, CDR2 SYGVKD. V gave up 5 bases and J gave up 5 bases, with 15 bases separating them. DNA for the CDR3: TGTGCCATCAGTACCCGGGACTCAGGGGAGACCCAGTACTTC. This sequence encodes CAISTRDSGETQYF.

This clonotype was seen many times. The J gene is TRBJ2-6, the V gene TRBV4-3; D is unclear. This CDR3 comprises 16 residues. CDR1 and CDR2 from the germline V gene are LGHNA and YSLEER. The V end was cut by 0 bases, the J end by 0 bases, with 6 bases between. CDR3 residues: CASSQDGSSGANVLTF. CDR3 bases: TGCGCCAGCAGCCAAGATGGCAGCTCTGGGGCCAACGTCCTGACTTTC.

This clonotype has more than one count but fewer than ten. The J gene is TRBJ1-4, the V gene TRBV29-1; D might be TRBD1 (5 bases). The CDR3 is 13 amino acids. V shed 7 bases and J shed 7 bases, with 16 bases lying between them. Germline-derived CDR1 and CDR2 are SQVTM and ANQGSEA. The CDR3 DNA reads TGCAGCGCCCTACGGGACCCGGCTGAAAAACTGTTTTTT. The encoded protein is CSALRDPAEKLFF. Full variable domain (missing parts from reference TRBV29-1 and TRBJ1-4): SAVISQKPSRDICQRGTSLTIQCQVDSQVTMMFWYRQQPGQSLTLIATANQGSEATYESGFVIDKFPISRPNLTFSTLTVSNMSPEDSSIYLCSALRDPAEKLFFGSGTQLSVL.

V is TRBV10-3 and J is TRBJ2-7; TRBD2 matches at 9 bases. From germline, CDR1 is ENHRY and CDR2 SYGVKD. The CDR3 runs 16 residues. The trim removed 4 bases at V and 4 bases at J, leaving 11 bases unmatched. The CDR3 nucleotides read TGTGCCATCAGTGGACTAGCGGTCCTCGGGCAATACGAGCAGTACTTC. This sequence encodes CAISGLAVLGQYEQYF.

The gene calls are TRBV27 and TRBJ2-5; D possibly uses TRBD1 or TRBD2 (5 bases each). The V end lost 10 bases, the J end lost 5 bases, and 23 bases lay between the germline ends. Germline loops: CDR1 MNHEY, CDR2 SMNVEV (reference sequence). This CDR3 is built from 15 residues. The CDR3 sequence: CATRVFSPPGETQYF. The CDR3 DNA sequence: TGTGCCACCAGGGTTTTTAGTCCGCCGGGGGAGACCCAGTACTTC.

This chain links TRBV5-4 with TRBJ2-5; 9 nucleotides align to TRBD1. This CDR3 has 16 amino acids. After removal of 0 bases from V and 5 bases from J, the junction contained 8 bases not matched to a gene. Germline CDR1 and CDR2: SGHNT and YYREEE (reference sequence). The CDR3 loop is CASSLDGTGRAETQYF. The CDR3 DNA is TGTGCCAGCAGCTTGGATGGGACAGGGCGGGCGGAGACCCAGTACTTC.

The chain has TRBV7-3 and TRBJ2-2; D gene uncertain. V dropped 4 bases and J dropped 5 bases, with 8 bases sitting between them. The CDR3 is 13 amino acids. Germline values: CDR1 SGHTA, CDR2 FQGTGA. The CDR3 loop is CASSSIPTGELFF. CDR3 DNA sequence: TGTGCCAGCAGCTCCATTCCTACCGGGGAGCTGTTTTTT.

This chain connects TRBV12-3 or TRBV12-4 to TRBJ1-2; no definite D call. The CDR3 is made up of 11 amino acids. With 2 bases removed from V and 8 bases from J, the gap between germline ends came to 6 bases. The CDR3, as DNA: TGTGCCAGCAGTTTACCCCGGGGCTACACCTTC. It specifies CASSLPRGYTF.